The 11 T cell receptor beta chains presented below share a single source sample, sequenced in a study of T cells in Graves' hyperthyroidism and ophthalmopathy. The TCR beta CDR3 regions underwent amplification using RNA transcripts as the source. HTBI primers drove first-round RT-PCR of the TCR CDR3. TCRdb re-called the multiplex PCR reads through MiXCR, storing one row per CDR3 protein. Among about 410,000 distinct CDR3 sequences listed, over 12% were seen once. Sequencing was done on a sample of blood. The receptor set was obtained from a man aged 18 to 29 with Graves' ophthalmopathy.

This clonotype was seen ten or more times. This sequence joins TRBV19 and TRBJ2-5, with a weak D call TRBD1 (6 bases). This CDR3 region has 15 residues. Trimming left V 9 bases short and J 2 bases short, with 19 bases between. CDR1 and CDR2 (germline): LNHDA, SQIVND (reference sequence). CDR3 DNA: TGTGCCAGCAGGCCACCAGGGGCCCTACAAGAGACCCAGTACTTC. Translating it yields CASRPPGALQETQYF. Full variable domain (remainder filled in from reference TRBV19 and TRBJ2-5): DGGITQSPKYLFRKEGQNVTLSCEQNLNHDAMYWYRQDPGQGLRLIYYSQIVNDFQKGDIAEGYSVSREKKESFPLTVTSAQKNPTAFYLCASRPPGALQETQYFGPGTRLLVL.

Regarding this clonotype: This may be a read error: a much more frequent sequence differs by one nucleotide. J is TRBJ2-1 and V is TRBV4-1; D not certain. The CDR3 is 13 amino acids. Per the germline V gene, CDR1 is MGHRA and CDR2 is YSYEKL. The CDR3 is CASSQGDYNGQFF. CDR3 nucleotide sequence: TGCGCCAGCAGCCAAGGGGATTACAATGGGCAGTTCTTC.

This clonotype came up many times. The genes are TRBV3-1 and TRBJ1-5; 8 bases agree with TRBD1. This CDR3 contains 18 residues. Germline CDR1 is LGHDT and CDR2 is YNNKEL (reference sequence). The ends lost 5 bases at V and 4 bases at J; junction bases unmatched: 16. CDR3: CASSSSTTGALGNQPQHF. The CDR3 DNA reads as TGTGCCAGCAGCTCCTCGACGACAGGGGCCCTAGGGAATCAGCCCCAGCATTTT.

The rearrangement uses TRBV19 and TRBJ2-7; possibly TRBD1 or TRBD2 for D (5 bases each). From germline, CDR1 is LNHDA and CDR2 SQIVND (reference sequence). The CDR3 is 17 residues long. V was cut by 5 bases and J by 3 bases, with 23 bases left in between. The CDR3 sequence is CASSPGTSWHGSYEQYF. CDR3 sequence (DNA): TGTGCCAGTAGTCCGGGGACGAGCTGGCATGGGAGCTACGAGCAGTACTTC.

This clonotype showed up many times. The V call is TRBV2, the J call TRBJ1-3; perhaps TRBD1 as D (6 bases). Germline V gene lookup returns CDR1 SNHLY and CDR2 FYNNEI. Trimming removed 6 bases from V and 3 bases from J, with 12 bases in between. The CDR3 runs 14 residues. The CDR3 DNA reads TGTGCCAGCAGACAAGGGGGTAGTGGAAACACCATATATTTT. This translates into CASRQGGSGNTIYF.

The chain links TRBV12-3 or TRBV12-4 to TRBJ2-1, with 13 bases aligning to TRBD2. Losses at the gene ends were 4 bases for V and 5 bases for J; bases not matched to a gene: 5. This CDR3 region has 16 residues. This CDR3 is CASSSPGLAGNNEQFF. DNA for the CDR3: TGTGCCAGCAGTTCCCCGGGACTAGCGGGAAACAATGAGCAGTTCTTC.

This clonotype was recorded many times. This chain connects TRBV15 to TRBJ2-3, with D hard to call. This CDR3 is built from 15 residues. Trimming took off 2 bases at V and 2 bases at J, with 11 bases between the two ends. Germline CDR1 and CDR2: LNHNV and YYDKDF (reference sequence). CDR3 protein: CATSRHYESTDTQYF. CDR3 bases: TGTGCCACCAGCAGACATTACGAATCCACAGATACGCAGTATTTT.

This clonotype appeared many times. This sequence joins TRBV27 and TRBJ2-5; D may match TRBD1 or TRBD2 (6 bases each). CDR1 and CDR2 from the germline V gene are MNHEY and SMNVEV (reference sequence). With 4 bases removed from V and 3 bases from J, the gap between germline ends came to 9 bases. There are 13 residues in the CDR3. The CDR3 here is CASSWGAEETQYF. The CDR3 DNA is TGTGCCAGCAGTTGGGGGGCGGAAGAGACCCAGTACTTC.

This clonotype was detected only a few times. The chain joins TRBV7-8 to TRBJ1-4; D not resolved. Germline V CDR1 and CDR2: SGHVS, FQNEAQ. Trimming removed 0 bases at V and 5 bases at J, with 7 bases between. This CDR3 region has 14 residues. CDR3 residues: CASSLALPNEKLFF. In DNA, the CDR3 is TGTGCCAGCAGCTTAGCGCTCCCGAATGAAAAACTGTTTTTT.

This chain uses TRBV28 with TRBJ2-3; 12 nucleotides agree with TRBD2. V lost 3 bases, J lost 4 bases, and 8 bases stayed unmatched. The CDR3 length is 17 residues. Germline V lookup: CDR1 MDHEN, CDR2 SYDVKM. In DNA, the CDR3 is TGTGCCAGCAGTTTCGTTACTAGCGGGAGGACCCCAGATACGCAGTATTTT. It is translated as CASSFVTSGRTPDTQYF.

In this sample, this clonotype turned up many times. V is TRBV10-1 and J is TRBJ2-3, with 9 bases fitting TRBD2. The V segment lost 5 bases and the J segment 5 bases; nucleotides outside the gene matches: 8. The CDR3 has 15 amino acids. Germline loops: CDR1 WNHNN, CDR2 SYGVQD (reference sequence). The CDR3 reads CASSPLAGVEDTQYF. The CDR3 bases are TGCGCCAGCAGTCCCTTAGCGGGAGTCGAAGATACGCAGTATTTT.